The 22 T cell receptor beta chains below all came from one sample that was sequenced in a study of cytomegalovirus exposure and HLA in healthy donors. Amplification used 60 Vbeta primers and 13 Jbeta primers. The assay was immunoSEQ multiplex PCR, and TCRdb's table has in-frame clones only and misses some. Of 140,000 or so clones in the sample, roughly 65% were seen once. Sequenced input: PBMCs. The receptors come from a man between 60 and 75 years old in good health and CMV-seronegative.

This clone has a single count. V is TRBV5-1 and J is TRBJ2-7, with 7 bases matching TRBD1. In germline, CDR1 is SGHRS, CDR2 YFSETQ. With 4 bases clipped from V and 3 bases from J, the junction kept 10 bases outside the gene matches. This CDR3 is 15 amino acids long. CDR3 bases: TGCGCCAGCAGCACCGACAGGGAAAGTCTCTACGAGCAGTACTTC. Amino acids: CASSTDRESLYEQYF.

The rearrangement joins TRBV6-5 to TRBJ1-1; weak D call: TRBD1 (5 bases). This CDR3 is built from 15 residues. Deletions cut 3 bases from V and 4 bases from J, with 15 bases between. From germline, CDR1 is MNHEY and CDR2 SVGAGI. CDR3 nucleotide sequence: TGTGCCAGCAGTTATCTGGAGGGGTTAGGCACTGAAGCTTTCTTT. Its translation is CASSYLEGLGTEAFF.

The rearrangement uses TRBV30 and TRBJ1-6, with D hard to call. CDR3 length equals 17 residues. With 0 bases removed from V and 0 bases from J, the gap between germline ends came to 12 bases. Per germline, CDR1 GTSNPN and CDR2 SVGIG (reference sequence). CDR3 sequence reads: CAWSVLGGDSYNSPLHF. The CDR3 nucleotides read TGTGCCTGGAGTGTACTCGGAGGAGACTCCTATAATTCACCCCTCCACTTT.

V gene TRBV30 combines with J gene TRBJ2-6; D is uncertain. CDR3 length equals 12 residues. Trimming cost V 8 bases and J 3 bases, with 8 bases left between them. Germline V gene data show CDR1 as GTSNPN and CDR2 as SVGIG (reference sequence). This chain's CDR3 is CARIGGANVLTF. In DNA form, the CDR3 reads TGTGCCCGGATCGGTGGGGCCAACGTCCTGACTTTC.

The chain links TRBV19 to TRBJ2-3; TRBD2 aligns across 10 bases. The J segment lost 0 bases and the V segment lost 6 bases, leaving 0 bases of the junction unmatched. This CDR3 is 14 amino acids long. The germline CDR1 and CDR2 sequences are LNHDA and SQIVND (reference sequence). The DNA for the CDR3 is TGTGCCAGTAGGACTAGCGGGAGCACAGATACGCAGTATTTT. It codes for CASRTSGSTDTQYF.

J is TRBJ2-7 and V is TRBV19; no definite D call. The V and J ends lost 5 bases and 0 bases respectively, with 11 bases between them. This CDR3 spans 14 amino acids. Germline V gene lookup returns CDR1 LNHDA and CDR2 SQIVND (reference sequence). CDR3 in DNA: TGTGCCAGTAGTTCCGACTGGAACTCCTACGAGCAGTACTTC. Its protein is CASSSDWNSYEQYF.

V and J are TRBV4-1 and TRBJ2-6, with D perhaps matching TRBD2 (7 bases). This CDR3 comprises 17 residues. V was clipped by 6 bases and J by 2 bases, with 17 bases between them. Germline values: CDR1 MGHRA, CDR2 YSYEKL. In DNA, the CDR3 is TGCGCCAGCAGTCGGGAAGGGGGGGGCGCTGGGGCCAACGTCCTGACTTTC. Amino acids: CASSREGGGAGANVLTF.

The chain couples TRBV27 to TRBJ2-3, with 12 bases fitting TRBD2. CDR1 is MNHEY, CDR2 SMNVEV, per germline (reference sequence). This CDR3 has 17 residues. The trim removed 4 bases at V and 1 base at J, leaving 6 bases unmatched. The CDR3 is CASSSTSGRKGTDTQYF. The CDR3 bases are TGTGCCAGCAGTTCGACTAGCGGGAGAAAGGGCACAGATACGCAGTATTTT.

This chain connects TRBV6-6 to TRBJ2-7, with D possibly matching TRBD2 (6 bases). Germline CDR1 and CDR2: MNHNY and SVGAGI (reference sequence). V was pared by 6 bases and J by 6 bases, with 18 bases between. This CDR3 has 14 amino acids. Written as DNA, the CDR3 is TGTGCCAGCAGGGCCGTGGCCCTAGCGATCGAGCAGTACTTC. Amino acids: CASRAVALAIEQYF.

This clone occurred a few times. The chain has TRBV7-9 and TRBJ1-1, with 7 bases lining up with TRBD1. CDR1 and CDR2 from the germline V gene are SEHNR and FQNEAQ (reference sequence). Trimming removed 2 bases from V and 1 base from J; junction bases left unmatched: 1. CDR3 length: 14 residues. CDR3 region: CASSLSGGNTEAFF. The CDR3 DNA reads as TGTGCCAGCAGCTTATCAGGGGGGAACACTGAAGCTTTCTTT.

The chain employs TRBV5-1 and TRBJ2-2, with D perhaps matching TRBD1 (6 bases). The ends were cut back, 4 bases at V and 0 bases at J, with 13 bases in the middle. CDR3 length equals 16 residues. Per germline, CDR1 SGHRS and CDR2 YFSETQ. CDR3 protein: CASSIQTGTNTGELFF. The CDR3 DNA reads TGCGCCAGCAGCATACAAACAGGGACGAACACCGGGGAGCTGTTTTTT.

On this clone: At one boundary the junction diverges from the germline segment, which might be a read error. The V gene is TRBV11-2, the J gene TRBJ1-3; TRBD1 might be the D (5 bases). The CDR3 spans 17 residues. Germline V gene data show CDR1 as SGHAT and CDR2 as FQNNGV. The CDR3 here is CASSLDPRRGAGNTIYF. The CDR3 DNA reads TGTGCCAGCAGCTTAGATCCACGGAGGGGTGCTGGCAACACCATATATTTT.

The chain links TRBV14 to TRBJ1-1; tentative D call: TRBD1 (5 bases). Germline lookup yields CDR1 SGHDN and CDR2 FVKESK. The CDR3 is 16 residues long. V gave up 0 bases and J gave up 4 bases, with 15 bases separating them. The CDR3 sequence is CASSQEWLVGATEAFF. Written as DNA, the CDR3 is TGTGCCAGCAGCCAAGAATGGCTTGTTGGGGCCACTGAAGCTTTCTTT.

V gene TRBV5-4 combines with J gene TRBJ1-6; D is unresolved. V gave up 3 bases and J gave up 0 bases, with 10 bases separating them. The CDR3 has 16 residues. CDR1 and CDR2 from the germline V gene are SGHNT and YYREEE (reference sequence). The CDR3 coding sequence is TGTGCCAGCAGCTCCGGGCGGGACTCCTATAATTCACCCCTCCACTTT. This translates into CASSSGRDSYNSPLHF.

The genes are TRBV28 and TRBJ2-2; 7 nucleotides agree with TRBD1. With 3 bases clipped from V and 5 bases from J, the junction kept 6 bases outside the gene matches. The germline V gene has CDR1 MDHEN and CDR2 SYDVKM. The CDR3 is 15 amino acids. CDR3 sequence (DNA): TGTGCCAGCAGTTTTCTCACAGGGGAAACCGGGGAGCTGTTTTTT. Translated: CASSFLTGETGELFF.

The V and J genes are TRBV19 and TRBJ1-2; D may be TRBD1 (6 bases). Between the trimmed V and J ends, which lost 5 bases and 3 bases, there was a span of 16 bases. CDR3 length equals 15 residues. CDR1 is LNHDA and CDR2 is SQIVND in the germline V gene (reference sequence). The CDR3 protein is CASSLPSRGDYGYTF. The CDR3, as DNA: TGTGCCAGTAGTCTCCCTAGCAGGGGAGACTATGGCTACACCTTC.

The V call is TRBV19, the J call TRBJ1-1, with a tentative D call TRBD1 (5 bases). Trimming left V 5 bases short and J 6 bases short, with 19 bases between. The CDR3 sequence is 15 residues long. CDR1 and CDR2 from the germline V gene are LNHDA and SQIVND (reference sequence). The chain's CDR3 is CASSLSAVTGAEAFF. CDR3 coding DNA: TGTGCCAGTAGTCTCTCGGCCGTGACGGGGGCTGAAGCTTTCTTT.

The V and J genes are TRBV28 and TRBJ2-1; the match to TRBD2 covers 14 bases. The CDR3 is 17 amino acids. Germline CDR1 is MDHEN and CDR2 is SYDVKM. Trimming took 4 bases from V and 8 from J; bases not matched to a gene: 10. The CDR3 region is CASSSRTSGRFSDEQFF. CDR3 coding DNA: TGTGCCAGCAGTTCCAGGACTAGCGGGAGGTTTTCCGATGAGCAGTTCTTC.

The V call is TRBV29-1, the J call TRBJ2-3; TRBD2 aligns across 8 bases. With V trimmed by 4 bases and J by 5 bases, 2 bases remained unmatched. The CDR3 runs 12 residues. Germline CDR1 reads SQVTM; CDR2 reads ANQGSEA. The DNA for the CDR3 is TGCAGCGTTGGGACTAGCTTAGATACGCAGTATTTT. Protein product: CSVGTSLDTQYF.

The V gene is TRBV18, the J gene TRBJ2-1; TRBD2 matches 7 bases. This CDR3 is 16 amino acids long. Trimming took 0 bases from V and 4 from J; bases not matched to a gene: 6. From germline, CDR1 is KGHSH and CDR2 LQKENI. CDR3 sequence (DNA): TGTGCCAGCTCACCACCGGGAGGGCGGGGGTACAATGAGCAGTTCTTC. This gives the protein CASSPPGGRGYNEQFF.

This chain uses TRBV10-2 with TRBJ2-1, with a weak D call TRBD1 (6 bases). V was trimmed by 2 bases and J by 3 bases, leaving 11 bases between them. Germline V gene data show CDR1 as WSHSY and CDR2 as SAAADI. This CDR3 comprises 15 residues. The CDR3 DNA reads as TGCGCCAGCAGTGAGATCAGGGGAGACTACAATGAGCAGTTCTTC. Its translation: CASSEIRGDYNEQFF.

The chain joins TRBV30 to TRBJ2-3, with a weak D call TRBD2 (5 bases). The CDR3 totals 14 residues. Germline CDR1 reads GTSNPN; CDR2 reads SVGIG (reference sequence). Between the trimmed V and J ends, which lost 4 bases and 6 bases, there was a span of 17 bases. CDR3 bases: TGTGCCTGGAATCATAACTGGGAGCCGGATACGCAGTATTTT. Translation gives CAWNHNWEPDTQYF.